This entry lists 17 T cell receptor beta chains sequenced from one sample in a study of somatic mutations in cytotoxic T cells in rheumatoid arthritis. Clones were read by immunoSEQ multiplex PCR, and TCRdb kept only the in-frame ones, dropping some. The table has almost 9,000 clones, roughly 79% seen once. The sequenced material came from CD8+ T cells sorted from blood. These receptors all come from an adult with rheumatoid arthritis.

This chain joins TRBV9 and TRBJ2-1, with a tentative D call TRBD1 (6 bases). V was pared by 5 bases and J by 8 bases, with 11 bases between. Germline CDR1 is SGDLS and CDR2 is YYNGEE. This CDR3 has 12 residues. The CDR3 protein is CASRAQGHEQFF. DNA for the CDR3: TGTGCCAGCAGGGCACAGGGTCATGAGCAGTTCTTC.

The rearrangement links TRBV30 to TRBJ1-2, with D possibly being TRBD1 (5 bases). This CDR3 has 12 amino acids. Germline assignment: CDR1 GTSNPN and CDR2 SVGIG (reference sequence). V lost 5 bases and J 4 bases, leaving 11 bases between the germline ends. CDR3 amino acids: CAWFGGGYGYTF. The CDR3 coding sequence is TGTGCCTGGTTTGGGGGGGGCTATGGCTACACCTTC.

The chain recombines TRBV5-6 with TRBJ2-5; TRBD2 might be the D (6 bases). The V end lost 6 bases, the J end lost 5 bases, and 26 bases lay between the germline ends. The V gene's germline CDR1 is SGHDT and CDR2 YYEEEE. The CDR3 runs to 17 residues. The CDR3 here is CASTTPARGGSYETQYF. The CDR3 nucleotides are TGTGCCAGCACCACCCCGGCGCGGGGCGGATCTTACGAGACCCAGTACTTC.

This chain connects TRBV5-4 to TRBJ1-1, with TRBD1 matching over 8 bases. Germline CDR1 and CDR2: SGHNT and YYREEE (reference sequence). CDR3 length: 17 amino acids. V shed 0 bases and J 0 bases; nucleotides not matched to a gene: 7. CDR3 DNA: TGTGCCAGCAGCTTGGGATGGACAGGGCTAATGAACACTGAAGCTTTCTTT. Amino acids: CASSLGWTGLMNTEAFF.

This rearrangement joins TRBV25-1 to TRBJ1-6; 7 bases match TRBD1. The J segment lost 6 bases and the V segment lost 6 bases, leaving 8 bases of the junction unmatched. The CDR3 runs to 15 residues. Germline CDR1 MGHDK, CDR2 SYGVNS. CDR3 DNA: TGTGCCAGCAGCGGGTGGACAGGACTTAATTCACCCCTCCACTTT. The encoded protein is CASSGWTGLNSPLHF.

The chain is built from TRBV5-1 and TRBJ2-1; 8 bases agree with TRBD2. Germline-derived CDR1 and CDR2 are SGHRS and YFSETQ. This CDR3 is 16 amino acids long. The trim removed 2 bases at V and 2 bases at J, leaving 6 bases unmatched. The DNA for the CDR3 is TGCGCCAGCAGCTTTCGGGGGGGGGCCGCCTACAATGAGCAGTTCTTC. Protein: CASSFRGGAAYNEQFF.

V gene TRBV7-7 combines with J gene TRBJ1-1; the D is unclear. Trimming stripped 1 base from V and 0 bases from J, with 9 bases between. Per the germline V gene, CDR1 is SSHAT and CDR2 is FNYEAQ (reference sequence). This CDR3 region has 15 residues. The chain's CDR3 is CASSLEVSMNTEAFF. CDR3 nucleotide sequence: TGTGCCAGCAGCTTAGAGGTCAGCATGAACACTGAAGCTTTCTTT. The full variable domain, completed using reference TRBV7-7 and TRBJ1-1, is GAGVSQSPRYKVTKRGQDVTLRCDPISSHATLYWYQQALGQGPEFLTYFNYEAQPDKSGLPSDRFSAERPEGSISTLTIQRTEQRDSAMYRCASSLEVSMNTEAFFGQGTRLTVV.

This clone has more than one count but fewer than ten. V usage is TRBV2 and J usage is TRBJ1-5; D possibly corresponds to TRBD1 (5 bases). The CDR3 has 16 residues. V was trimmed by 0 bases and J by 6 bases, leaving 15 bases between them. CDR1 and CDR2 from the germline V gene are SNHLY and FYNNEI. DNA of the CDR3: TGTGCCAGCAGTGAAGCGTCTTGGGGGGGTGGTCAGCCCCAGCATTTT. As protein: CASSEASWGGGQPQHF. Supplemented by reference TRBV2 and TRBJ1-5, the full variable domain reads EPEVTQTPSHQVTQMGQEVILRCVPISNHLYFYWYRQILGQKVEFLVSFYNNEISEKSEIFDDQFSVERPDGSNFTLKIRSTKLEDSAMYFCASSEASWGGGQPQHFGDGTRLSIL.

The V gene is TRBV19, the J gene TRBJ2-1; the D is unclear. V lost 5 bases, J lost 6 bases, and 11 bases lay in between. The length of the CDR3 is 13 residues. Germline loops: CDR1 LNHDA, CDR2 SQIVND (reference sequence). As DNA, the CDR3 is TGTGCCAGTAGTTCCTCTTCAGCCAATGAGCAGTTCTTC. This translates into CASSSSSANEQFF.

The V call is TRBV2, the J call TRBJ2-1, with unresolved D. Germline-derived CDR1 and CDR2 are SNHLY and FYNNEI. The CDR3 is made up of 17 amino acids. V lost 0 bases to trimming and J lost 2 bases, with 14 bases between them. CDR3 amino acids: CASSEALDFSAYNEQFF. The CDR3, as DNA: TGTGCCAGCAGTGAAGCGTTAGACTTTTCGGCCTACAATGAGCAGTTCTTC. Combining the CDR3 with reference TRBV2 and TRBJ2-1 gives the whole variable domain EPEVTQTPSHQVTQMGQEVILRCVPISNHLYFYWYRQILGQKVEFLVSFYNNEISEKSEIFDDQFSVERPDGSNFTLKIRSTKLEDSAMYFCASSEALDFSAYNEQFFGPGTRLTVL.

This chain joins TRBV7-9 and TRBJ1-1; 7 bases are shared with TRBD1. Germline CDR1 reads SEHNR; CDR2 reads FQNEAQ (reference sequence). V lost 5 bases and J lost 5; bases outside the gene matches: 2. The CDR3 spans 12 residues. CDR3 loop: CASSPGGTEAFF. In DNA, the CDR3 is TGTGCCAGCAGCCCAGGGGGTACTGAAGCTTTCTTT.

The chain links TRBV28 to TRBJ1-6; the D gene is possibly TRBD1 (6 bases). V lost 1 base to trimming and J lost 10 bases, with 14 bases between them. The CDR3 extends over 15 amino acids. Looked up from germline, CDR1 is MDHEN and CDR2 is SYDVKM. Written as DNA, the CDR3 is TGTGCCAGCAGTTTATTCCAGGGGAAAGGGTCACCCCTCCACTTT. Translation: CASSLFQGKGSPLHF.

The rearrangement uses TRBV19 and TRBJ2-2; D not resolved. The V end was cut by 2 bases, the J end by 4 bases, with 5 bases between. Germline CDR1 reads LNHDA; CDR2 reads SQIVND (reference sequence). The CDR3 is made up of 13 amino acids. CDR3 coding DNA: TGTGCCAGTAGTATAATGAGCACCGGGGAGCTGTTTTTT. Translating gives CASSIMSTGELFF.

The chain is built from TRBV19 and TRBJ2-4; TRBD1 agrees at 10 bases. The CDR3 extends over 18 amino acids. Germline V lookup: CDR1 LNHDA, CDR2 SQIVND (reference sequence). V was clipped by 5 bases and J by 0 bases; unmatched bases: 10. This CDR3 is CASSPSRDRGVAKNIQYF. For the CDR3, the DNA is TGTGCCAGTAGTCCGTCCCGGGACAGGGGTGTAGCCAAAAACATTCAGTACTTC. Full variable domain (outside the CDR3, taken from reference TRBV19 and TRBJ2-4): DGGITQSPKYLFRKEGQNVTLSCEQNLNHDAMYWYRQDPGQGLRLIYYSQIVNDFQKGDIAEGYSVSREKKESFPLTVTSAQKNPTAFYLCASSPSRDRGVAKNIQYFGAGTRLSVL.

The chain carries TRBV13 and TRBJ2-2; TRBD1 aligns across 9 bases. Losses at the gene ends were 5 bases for V and 0 bases for J; bases not matched to a gene: 10. The germline gives CDR1 PRHDT, CDR2 FYEKMQ (reference sequence). CDR3 length equals 18 residues. This CDR3 is CASSTRQGVEANTGELFF. The CDR3 DNA follows: TGTGCCAGCAGCACCCGACAGGGGGTGGAGGCGAACACCGGGGAGCTGTTTTTT.

V and J are TRBV27 and TRBJ2-7, with unresolved D. The CDR3 extends over 13 amino acids. Looked up from germline, CDR1 is MNHEY and CDR2 is SMNVEV (reference sequence). Trimming shortened V by 5 bases and J by 3 bases, and 11 bases separated the two germline ends. CDR3 sequence reads: CASSAYLNYEQYF. The DNA for the CDR3 is TGTGCCAGCAGTGCTTACCTAAACTACGAGCAGTACTTC.

The chain recombines TRBV28 with TRBJ1-5, with D possibly matching TRBD1 (5 bases). Germline V gives CDR1 MDHEN, CDR2 SYDVKM. The V and J ends lost 7 bases and 1 base respectively, with 23 bases between them. The CDR3 spans 18 residues. The CDR3 DNA reads TGTGCCAGCACCACGCCCGGGGGGAAGACCTGGAGCAATCAGCCCCAGCATTTT. Protein: CASTTPGGKTWSNQPQHF.